The 29 T cell receptor beta chains presented below share a single source sample, sequenced in a study of human T cells and chemical hapten exposure. Time point here: patch test 3, about 24 weeks after DPC sensitization. Treatment in this sample: therapeutic diphenylcyclopropenone sensitization with weekly scalp DPC. TCRdb reprocessed the RACE reads with MiXCR, giving one entry per CDR3 protein. The repertoire holds tens of thousands of distinct CDR3 sequences, approximately 11% seen once, with 3% to 4% in the top ten. Sample: whole blood, taken in connection with sensitization to the hapten diphenylcyclopropenone (DPC). Source of these receptors: a woman aged 50 to 60 with alopecia areata. Some clones in this sample may be carry-over from other donors' samples.

This chain uses TRBV19 with TRBJ2-3, with no clear D. CDR1 is LNHDA and CDR2 is SQIVND in the germline V gene (reference sequence). This CDR3 comprises 15 residues. Trimming cost V 5 bases and J 2 bases, with 14 bases left between them. This chain's CDR3 is CASSSPLSHTDTQYF. CDR3 nucleotides: TGTGCCAGTAGTTCCCCACTTAGCCACACAGATACGCAGTATTTT.

This clonotype was recorded many times. The genes are TRBV12-3 or TRBV12-4 and TRBJ2-7; no clear D. V lost 3 bases to trimming and J lost 6 bases, with 9 bases between them. This CDR3 is 12 amino acids long. The CDR3: CASSFVPGEQYF. The CDR3 DNA reads TGTGCCAGCAGTTTCGTCCCCGGCGAGCAGTACTTC.

This clonotype was counted at least ten times. At one end the junction does not follow the germline gene, possibly because of a read error. CDR3 sequence reads: CASSQAGTALGETQYF. Written as DNA, the CDR3 is TGTGCTAGCAGCCAAGCCGGGACTGCGCTCGGGGAGACCCAGTACTTC. The rearrangement joins TRBV7-7 to TRBJ2-5, with D possibly matching TRBD2 (6 bases). Per the germline V gene, CDR1 is SSHAT and CDR2 is FNYEAQ (reference sequence). The CDR3 has 16 residues.

The rearrangement uses TRBV11-2 and TRBJ2-3; D is uncertain. V was trimmed by 4 bases and J by 0 bases, leaving 8 bases between them. This CDR3 region has 14 residues. The V gene's germline CDR1 is SGHAT and CDR2 FQNNGV. The CDR3 loop is CASSWRLSTDTQYF. The CDR3 nucleotides read TGTGCCAGCAGCTGGCGCCTTAGCACAGATACGCAGTATTTT.

This clonotype has at least ten counts. This chain links TRBV20-1 with TRBJ2-6; the D is unclear. The CDR3 has 13 residues. With 4 bases removed from V and 0 bases from J, the gap between germline ends came to 4 bases. CDR1 and CDR2 (germline): DFQATT, SNEGSKA (reference sequence). The chain's CDR3 is CSAKPSGANVLTF. CDR3 in DNA: TGCAGTGCTAAACCCTCTGGGGCCAACGTCCTGACTTTC.

Notes on this clonotype: A much larger clone lies a single base off, so this may be a read error. V usage is TRBV18 and J usage is TRBJ1-2, with D unclear. Trimming pared 3 bases from V and 2 bases from J, leaving 13 bases between. In germline, CDR1 is KGHSH, CDR2 LQKENI. The CDR3 is made up of 15 amino acids. The CDR3 reads CASSPVTEPNYGYTF. The CDR3 DNA reads TGTGCCAGCTCACCGGTGACCGAACCCAACTATGGCTACACCTTC. Filled out from reference TRBV18 and TRBJ1-2, the complete variable domain reads NAGVMQNPRHLVRRRGQEARLRCSPMKGHSHVYWYRQLPEEGLKFMVYLQKENIIDESGMPKERFSAEFPKEGPSILRIQQVVRGDSAAYFCASSPVTEPNYGYTFGSGTRLTVV.

This clonotype was seen ten or more times. This rearrangement joins TRBV11-2 to TRBJ2-1; 12 positions agree with TRBD2. Per the germline V gene, CDR1 is SGHAT and CDR2 is FQNNGV. V was pared by 5 bases and J by 7 bases, with 3 bases of the junction left unmatched. The CDR3 loop spans 14 amino acids. The CDR3 loop is CASSLAGGLNEQFF. The CDR3 DNA reads as TGTGCCAGCAGCCTAGCGGGAGGGCTAAATGAGCAGTTCTTC. The whole variable domain, filled in from reference TRBV11-2 and TRBJ2-1, reads EAGVAQSPRYKIIEKRQSVAFWCNPISGHATLYWYQQILGQGPKLLIQFQNNGVVDDSQLPKDRFSAERLKGVDSTLKIQPAKLEDSAVYLCASSLAGGLNEQFFGPGTRLTVL.

This clonotype was seen a handful of times. The chain is built from TRBV7-2 and TRBJ2-7, with no clear D. This CDR3 contains 13 residues. Trimming took off 6 bases at V and 0 bases at J, with 9 bases between the two ends. Per germline, CDR1 SGHTA and CDR2 FQGNSA. Here the CDR3 DNA reads TGTGCCAGCAGAGTGGCCAGCTCCTACGAGCAGTACTTC. Amino acid sequence: CASRVASSYEQYF.

This clonotype was seen ten or more times. This sequence joins TRBV6-2 or TRBV6-3 and TRBJ1-5; D may be TRBD1 (5 bases). The CDR3 runs 16 residues. The V end lost 4 bases, the J end lost 3 bases, and 16 bases lay between the germline ends. CDR1 and CDR2 from the germline V gene are MNHEY and SVGEGT. The CDR3 here is CASSFSGTANNQPQHF. The CDR3 region has the DNA TGTGCCAGCAGTTTCTCCGGGACCGCCAACAATCAGCCCCAGCATTTT.

This clonotype was observed many times. This chain connects TRBV11-2 to TRBJ2-5, with D perhaps given as TRBD1 or TRBD2 (6 bases each). Deletions cut 5 bases from V and 1 base from J, with 14 bases between. There are 15 residues in the CDR3. CDR1 and CDR2 (germline): SGHAT, FQNNGV. CDR3 DNA: TGTGCCAGCAGCCCCGGACAGCGGGTCCAAGAGACCCAGTACTTC. Its protein product is CASSPGQRVQETQYF.

This clonotype was seen more than once but under ten times. The rearrangement links TRBV5-4 to TRBJ2-3; D not resolved. The CDR3 covers 12 residues. Germline V gives CDR1 SGHNT, CDR2 YYREEE (reference sequence). V was trimmed by 4 bases and J by 8 bases, leaving 11 bases between them. CDR3 protein: CASSGAPSTQYF. DNA of the CDR3: TGTGCCAGCAGCGGCGCCCCTAGTACGCAGTATTTT.

This clonotype was seen many times. This chain uses TRBV7-2 with TRBJ2-1; D uncertain. The length of the CDR3 is 15 residues. CDR1 and CDR2 (germline): SGHTA, FQGNSA. V was trimmed by 4 bases and J by 3 bases, leaving 13 bases between them. The CDR3 nucleotides read TGTGCCAGCAGCTCCCCGGGCGGCATCTACAATGAGCAGTTCTTC. Its protein product is CASSSPGGIYNEQFF.

The chain links TRBV6-4 to TRBJ1-5, with 9 positions matching TRBD1. J gave up 2 bases and V 6 bases, and 5 bases lay outside the gene matches. The V gene's germline CDR1 is MRHNA and CDR2 SNTAGT. This CDR3 region has 15 residues. DNA for the CDR3: TGTGCCAGCAGGCGGACAGGGGACGGCAATCAGCCCCAGCATTTT. Protein sequence: CASRRTGDGNQPQHF.

The sample holds many counts of this clonotype. This chain joins TRBV7-9 and TRBJ2-3; no definite D call. Germline CDR1 SEHNR, CDR2 FQNEAQ (reference sequence). CDR3 length equals 14 residues. V was shortened by 5 bases and J by 4 bases, with 13 bases between the two germline ends. CDR3 sequence reads: CASSLVGWADTQYF. The CDR3 DNA is TGTGCCAGCAGCCTCGTAGGTTGGGCAGATACGCAGTATTTT. The whole variable domain, filled in from reference TRBV7-9 and TRBJ2-3, reads DTGVSQNPRHKITKRGQNVTFRCDPISEHNRLYWYRQTLGQGPEFLTYFQNEAQLEKSRLLSDRFSAERPKGSFSTLEIQRTEQGDSAMYLCASSLVGWADTQYFGPGTRLTVL.

This clonotype was seen ten or more times. The gene calls are TRBV11-2 and TRBJ1-5, with TRBD1 matching 7 bases. CDR1 and CDR2 from the germline V gene are SGHAT and FQNNGV. The CDR3 totals 14 residues. The J segment lost 3 bases and the V segment lost 5 bases, leaving 4 bases of the junction unmatched. For the CDR3, the DNA is TGTGCCAGCAGCCTGGGACAGCTCAATCAGCCCCAGCATTTT. Amino acids: CASSLGQLNQPQHF.

Ten or more counts support this clonotype. CDR3 sequence reads: CASSRPGTGSNEQFF. In DNA form, the CDR3 reads TGTGCCAGCAGCCGCCCCGGGACAGGGAGCAATGAGCAGTTCTTC. V and J are TRBV7-3 and TRBJ2-1, with 9 bases that match TRBD1. J was trimmed by 6 bases and V by 5 bases; bases with no gene match: 8. CDR1 and CDR2 from the germline V gene are SGHTA and FQGTGA. The CDR3 contains 15 residues.

This clonotype was observed a few times. The chain employs TRBV6-2 or TRBV6-3 and TRBJ2-3, with 9 bases aligning to TRBD2. V lost 6 bases, J lost 5 bases, and 9 bases stayed unmatched. Germline V gene lookup returns CDR1 MNHEY and CDR2 SVGEGT. This CDR3 has 15 amino acids. The CDR3 DNA reads TGTGCCAGCAGCCTTGGCGGGAGGGTACTAGATACGCAGTATTTT. Amino acid sequence: CASSLGGRVLDTQYF.

This clonotype was detected only a few times. The V call is TRBV6-5, the J call TRBJ2-7; no reliable D call. The V end was cut by 0 bases, the J end by 5 bases, with 8 bases between. This CDR3 has 13 residues. Germline V CDR1 and CDR2: MNHEY, SVGAGI. The CDR3 spells CASSYSIRDEQYF. In DNA form, the CDR3 reads TGTGCCAGCAGTTACTCGATTCGGGACGAGCAGTACTTC.

Turning to this clonotype: This clone may be a read error of a much larger clone one base away. This chain links TRBV3-1 with TRBJ1-1; TRBD1 matches 7 bases. The V and J ends lost 6 bases and 10 bases, in that order; junction bases with no gene match: 11. Germline CDR1 and CDR2: LGHDT and YNNKEL (reference sequence). The CDR3 runs 13 residues. CDR3 coding DNA: TGTGCCAGCAGGGGGGCAGGGGGTGATCTAGCTTTCTTT. It yields the protein CASRGAGGDLAFF.

This sequence joins TRBV20-1 and TRBJ1-2, with D maybe TRBD1 (5 bases). This CDR3 comprises 13 residues. Germline loops: CDR1 DFQATT, CDR2 SNEGSKA (reference sequence). V was clipped by 6 bases and J by 8 bases, with 19 bases between them. CDR3 coding DNA: TGCAGTGCCCCTGGCCGGCAGGGCTACGGCTACACCTTC. Translation: CSAPGRQGYGYTF.

The table lists this clonotype with many counts. This rearrangement joins TRBV4-3 to TRBJ1-3; no reliable D call. In germline, CDR1 is LGHNA, CDR2 YSLEER. Trimming left V 1 base short and J 0 bases short, with 16 bases between. The CDR3 covers 18 residues. In DNA, the CDR3 is TGCGCCAGCAGCCAAGTCGCCCCGGGCTCCAGCTCTGGAAACACCATATATTTT. Translating it yields CASSQVAPGSSSGNTIYF.

This clonotype was counted a few times. This rearrangement joins TRBV11-3 to TRBJ2-7, with 9 bases aligning to TRBD1. The junction had 12 bases not matched to a gene; V was cut back by 4 bases and J by 5 bases. Germline lookup yields CDR1 SGHNT and CDR2 YENEEA. The CDR3 is made up of 16 amino acids. CDR3 in amino acids: CASSSIQGAQDNEQYF. CDR3 coding DNA: TGTGCCAGCAGCTCGATACAGGGGGCGCAAGACAACGAGCAGTACTTC.

The table lists this clonotype with many counts. V gene TRBV7-2 combines with J gene TRBJ2-3, with 7 bases lining up with TRBD2. There are 16 residues in the CDR3. Germline V gives CDR1 SGHTA, CDR2 FQGNSA. The V segment lost 1 base and the J segment 4 bases; nucleotides outside the gene matches: 8. CDR3 loop: CASSLGVGGGADTQYF. CDR3 bases: TGTGCCAGCAGCTTAGGTGTTGGGGGGGGAGCAGATACGCAGTATTTT.

This rearrangement joins TRBV24-1 to TRBJ2-1, with D maybe TRBD2 (5 bases). The germline CDR1 and CDR2 sequences are KGHDR and SFDVKD. V lost 4 bases, J lost 8 bases, and 11 bases lay in between. There are 13 residues in the CDR3. The CDR3 DNA follows: TGTGCCACCAGTGAGCCCGTCGGGGATGAGCAGTTCTTC. Its translation is CATSEPVGDEQFF.

This clonotype was counted ten times or more. The chain links TRBV6-6 to TRBJ2-7, with 9 bases identical to TRBD2. In germline, CDR1 is MNHNY, CDR2 SVGAGI (reference sequence). This CDR3 region has 15 residues. The V segment lost 4 bases and the J segment 3 bases; nucleotides outside the gene matches: 7. The CDR3 loop reads CASSSPGLANYEQYF. CDR3 nucleotide sequence: TGTGCCAGCAGTTCTCCGGGACTAGCTAACTACGAGCAGTACTTC.

The V call is TRBV29-1, the J call TRBJ1-1; possible D gene TRBD1, 5 bases. This CDR3 comprises 10 residues. Per the germline V gene, CDR1 is SQVTM and CDR2 is ANQGSEA. Trimming cost V 7 bases and J 5 bases, with 8 bases left between them. In DNA form, the CDR3 reads TGCAGCGGCAGGGAGACTGAAGCTTTCTTT. Amino acids: CSGRETEAFF.

The table lists this clonotype with a few counts. The chain joins TRBV25-1 to TRBJ2-7, with a weak D call TRBD1 (6 bases). The germline gives CDR1 MGHDK, CDR2 SYGVNS. This CDR3 is 14 amino acids long. V was shortened by 8 bases and J by 0 bases, with 14 bases between the two germline ends. The CDR3 sequence: CASSRGGFSYEQYF. Written as DNA, the CDR3 is TGTGCCAGCTCGAGAGGGGGATTCTCCTACGAGCAGTACTTC.

This clonotype came up a few times. The V call is TRBV28, the J call TRBJ2-1, with TRBD2 as a possible D gene (6 bases). Per germline, CDR1 MDHEN and CDR2 SYDVKM. The ends were cut back, 2 bases at V and 4 bases at J, with 18 bases in the middle. CDR3 length: 17 amino acids. The CDR3 region has the DNA TGTGCCAGCAGTTTAGGAGGGACCCACGCCCCGTACAATGAGCAGTTCTTC. Encoded protein: CASSLGGTHAPYNEQFF.

As regards this clonotype: A much larger clone lies one base from this, so it may be a read error. The rearrangement links TRBV9 to TRBJ2-5; 7 positions match TRBD1. From germline, CDR1 is SGDLS and CDR2 YYNGEE. The CDR3 has 15 residues. The CDR3 spells CASSVAAGGIESQYF. The CDR3 nucleotides are TGTGCCAGCAGCGTAGCAGCAGGGGGAATAGAGTCCCAGTACTTC.